The 12 T cell receptor beta chains in this list originate from one sample, sequenced in a study of cytomegalovirus exposure and HLA in healthy donors. Primers included in the PCR were 60 Vbeta and 13 Jbeta primers. Assay used: immunoSEQ multiplex PCR; TCRdb lists only in-frame clones, some missing. The data contain tens of thousands of clones, 76% of them singletons. The sequenced sample was PBMCs. The receptors were sampled from a male donor in good health and CMV-seronegative.

J is TRBJ1-1 and V is TRBV4-3; the match to TRBD1 covers 7 bases. From germline, CDR1 is LGHNA and CDR2 YSLEER. With 4 bases clipped from V and 6 bases from J, the junction kept 8 bases outside the gene matches. The CDR3 is made up of 14 amino acids. CDR3 residues: CASSLNRGGAEAFF. Here the CDR3 DNA reads TGCGCCAGCAGCCTTAACAGGGGTGGGGCTGAAGCTTTCTTT.

This chain links TRBV5-1 with TRBJ2-2, with 10 bases aligning to TRBD1. This CDR3 spans 14 amino acids. The germline V gene encodes CDR1 SGHRS and CDR2 YFSETQ. Trimming took 2 bases from V and 7 from J; bases not matched to a gene: 2. The DNA for the CDR3 is TGCGCCAGCAGCTTTTGGACAGGGGGCGGGGAGCTGTTTTTT. This gives the protein CASSFWTGGGELFF.

The sample holds a few counts of this clone. V gene TRBV30 combines with J gene TRBJ1-2; D might be TRBD1 (5 bases). Germline assignment: CDR1 GTSNPN and CDR2 SVGIG (reference sequence). This CDR3 spans 13 amino acids. Trimming left V 2 bases short and J 6 bases short, with 13 bases between. For the CDR3, the DNA is TGTGCCTGGAGTCTATATCAGGGCGATGGCTACACCTTC. Translation gives CAWSLYQGDGYTF.

V is TRBV18 and J is TRBJ1-4; D is uncertain. Germline-derived CDR1 and CDR2 are KGHSH and LQKENI. The ends were cut back, 3 bases at V and 4 bases at J, with 6 bases in the middle. CDR3 size: 13 residues. The CDR3 reads CASSPPGNEKLFF. The CDR3 DNA sequence: TGTGCCAGCTCACCGCCGGGTAATGAAAAACTGTTTTTT.

V and J are TRBV29-1 and TRBJ1-4; 9 nucleotides line up with TRBD1. CDR1 is SQVTM and CDR2 is ANQGSEA in the germline V gene. Trimming took 7 bases from V and 8 from J; bases not matched to a gene: 11. The CDR3 consists of 14 residues. The CDR3 nucleotides read TGCAGCGCCGTAGCTCCGGGACAGGGAGAAAAACTGTTTTTT. Protein sequence: CSAVAPGQGEKLFF.

The V gene is TRBV11-1, the J gene TRBJ2-7, with D possibly being TRBD2 (5 bases). The CDR3 spans 12 residues. The germline CDR1 and CDR2 sequences are SGHAT and FQDESV (reference sequence). Between the trimmed V and J ends, which lost 0 bases and 6 bases, there was a span of 6 bases. The CDR3 nucleotides read TGTGCCAGCAGCTTAGCGGCGGGCGAGCAGTACTTC. This gives the protein CASSLAAGEQYF.

This clone has only a few counts. The V gene is TRBV14, the J gene TRBJ1-1, with D hard to call. V lost 2 bases, J lost 5 bases, and 18 bases lay in between. The CDR3 covers 16 residues. Germline V gene lookup returns CDR1 SGHDN and CDR2 FVKESK. The CDR3 loop is CASSQQSGRMGTEAFF. The CDR3, as DNA: TGTGCCAGCAGCCAACAAAGTGGGAGAATGGGGACTGAAGCTTTCTTT.

Comments on this clone: As the CDR3 is not closed by the conserved phenylalanine or tryptophan, this likely results from a read error. The DNA is left out, because the CDR3 cannot be placed on it with certainty; the CDR3 is given as TCRdb lists it. The gene calls are TRBV21-1 and TRBJ2-7; the tabulated D call, TRBD2, remains unverified against the DNA. TRBV21-1 is shown as a pseudogene. Including both end residues, the CDR3 is 8 amino acids long. CDR3 sequence reads: CASRRTSI.

The CDR3 DNA reads as TGTGCCACCAGCAGAGACAGGGGCGTCGGTCAGCCCCAGCATTTT. Amino acid sequence: CATSRDRGVGQPQHF. This chain uses TRBV15 with TRBJ1-5; weak D call: TRBD1 (6 bases). The CDR3 contains 15 residues. V was pared by 0 bases and J by 6 bases, with 12 bases between. CDR1 LNHNV and CDR2 YYDKDF come from the germline V gene (reference sequence). Using reference TRBV15 and TRBJ1-5 for the parts outside the CDR3, the full variable domain is DAMVIQNPRYQVTQFGKPVTLSCSQTLNHNVMYWYQQKSSQAPKLLFHYYDKDFNNEADTPDNFQSRRPNTSFCFLDIRSPGLGDTAMYLCATSRDRGVGQPQHFGDGTRLSIL.

The chain combines TRBV5-1 with TRBJ2-5; TRBD2 matches 9 bases. The CDR3 is made up of 15 amino acids. Germline V gene lookup returns CDR1 SGHRS and CDR2 YFSETQ. The V segment lost 0 bases and the J segment 5 bases; nucleotides outside the gene matches: 5. The CDR3 loop reads CASSLVAGGIETQYF. CDR3 nucleotide sequence: TGCGCCAGCAGCTTGGTTGCGGGGGGGATCGAGACCCAGTACTTC.

The chain links TRBV7-9 to TRBJ2-7, with 8 positions matching TRBD1. Germline assignment: CDR1 SEHNR and CDR2 FQNEAQ (reference sequence). The CDR3 totals 17 residues. Losses at the gene ends were 2 bases for V and 5 bases for J; bases not matched to a gene: 14. The CDR3 DNA follows: TGTGCCAGCAGCTTATGGGAGAGGACAGGGCTTATGGACGAGCAGTACTTC. It yields the protein CASSLWERTGLMDEQYF.

This rearrangement joins TRBV7-2 to TRBJ2-5; 11 nucleotides match TRBD2. Trimming removed 5 bases from V and 2 bases from J; junction bases left unmatched: 7. The CDR3 sequence is 16 residues long. Germline-derived CDR1 and CDR2 are SGHTA and FQGNSA. CDR3 DNA sequence: TGTGCCAGCAGCCATTCCGGGACTAGCGGACAAGAGACCCAGTACTTC. Encoded protein: CASSHSGTSGQETQYF. The full variable domain, rest sourced from reference TRBV7-2 and TRBJ2-5, is GAGVSQSPSNKVTEKGKDVELRCDPISGHTALYWYRQSLGQGLEFLIYFQGNSAPDKSGLPSDRFSAERTGGSVSTLTIQRTQQEDSAVYLCASSHSGTSGQETQYFGPGTRLLVL.